The 10 T cell receptor beta chains below come from one sample, sequenced in a study of blood T cell repertoires in COVID-19. Data came from immunoSEQ multiplex PCR; TCRdb stores just in-frame clones and leaves some out. The table lists over 200,000 clones, around 84% of them singletons. Sequenced: peripheral blood. The receptors were gathered from a woman aged 80 or older with active or convalescent COVID-19.

The chain couples TRBV5-4 to TRBJ1-4, with TRBD1 matching 7 bases. Trimming removed 4 bases from V and 5 bases from J; junction bases left unmatched: 11. Looked up from germline, CDR1 is SGHNT and CDR2 is YYREEE (reference sequence). This CDR3 contains 16 residues. The CDR3 bases are TGTGCCAGCAGCGTAACCGGGACAGCTACAAATGAAAAACTGTTTTTT. Protein: CASSVTGTATNEKLFF.

This clone was found once. The V and J genes are TRBV7-2 and TRBJ1-6; TRBD1 matches at 10 bases. V lost 5 bases and J lost 7; bases outside the gene matches: 8. From germline, CDR1 is SGHTA and CDR2 FQGNSA. The CDR3 has 16 residues. The CDR3 DNA reads as TGTGCCAGCAGCCCCCTCCCGGGACAGGGGAATTCACCCCTCCACTTT. This encodes CASSPLPGQGNSPLHF.

The rearrangement links TRBV5-1 to TRBJ2-2; the D gene is possibly TRBD1 (6 bases). The CDR3 spans 14 residues. Looked up from germline, CDR1 is SGHRS and CDR2 is YFSETQ. V was trimmed by 3 bases and J by 5 bases, leaving 11 bases between them. The CDR3 DNA follows: TGCGCCAGCAGCTCACACAGGGCGACCGGGGAGCTGTTTTTT. Protein product: CASSSHRATGELFF. Full variable domain (rest looked up from reference TRBV5-1 and TRBJ2-2): KAGVTQTPRYLIKTRGQQVTLSCSPISGHRSVSWYQQTPGQGLQFLFEYFSETQRNKGNFPGRFSGRQFSNSRSEMNVSTLELGDSALYLCASSSHRATGELFFGEGSRLTVL.

This chain joins TRBV5-1 and TRBJ2-7; D gene unclear. The CDR3 has 12 residues. Germline values: CDR1 SGHRS, CDR2 YFSETQ. V was shortened by 5 bases and J by 1 base, with 7 bases between the two germline ends. The CDR3 region is CASRGSSYEQYF. Written as DNA, the CDR3 is TGCGCCAGCAGGGGCAGTTCCTACGAGCAGTACTTC.

This chain uses TRBV27 with TRBJ1-5, with 9 bases fitting TRBD1. J lost 5 bases, V lost 6 bases, and 8 bases had no gene match. The V gene's germline CDR1 is MNHEY and CDR2 SMNVEV (reference sequence). The CDR3 loop spans 15 amino acids. The CDR3 loop reads CASRRGTGTDQPQHF. The DNA of the CDR3 is TGTGCCAGCAGACGGGGGACAGGGACGGATCAGCCCCAGCATTTT.

The chain links TRBV27 to TRBJ2-4; the D gene is possibly TRBD2 (6 bases). V lost 6 bases and J 3 bases, leaving 21 bases between the germline ends. The germline CDR1 and CDR2 sequences are MNHEY and SMNVEV (reference sequence). The CDR3 loop spans 17 amino acids. CDR3 DNA sequence: TGTGCCAGCAGCCGTACGCCGGGGGTGGGGCGCAAAAACATTCAGTACTTC. Translating gives CASSRTPGVGRKNIQYF.

The chain has TRBV9 and TRBJ2-1, with 7 positions matching TRBD1. The CDR3 consists of 15 residues. Germline V gene lookup returns CDR1 SGDLS and CDR2 YYNGEE. V dropped 3 bases and J dropped 7; count of bases not matched to a gene: 10. The CDR3 region has the DNA TGTGCCAGCAGCGGCCCCTTAGACAGGGCTAATGAGCAGTTCTTC. This codes for CASSGPLDRANEQFF.

The chain is built from TRBV18 and TRBJ2-1, with 8 bases matching TRBD2. Trimming at V came to 0 bases and at J to 9 bases, leaving 7 bases not matched to a gene. Germline V gene data show CDR1 as KGHSH and CDR2 as LQKENI. The CDR3 is 15 amino acids. CDR3 DNA: TGTGCCAGCTCACCACCGTCAGCGGGGGCTGGTGAGCAGTTCTTC. Protein: CASSPPSAGAGEQFF.

The rearrangement joins TRBV5-1 to TRBJ2-4; tentatively, D is TRBD1 (8 bases). Germline loops: CDR1 SGHRS, CDR2 YFSETQ. The CDR3 runs to 14 residues. Trimming left V 4 bases short and J 7 bases short, with 15 bases between. The CDR3 DNA reads TGCGCCAGCAGCCATGGACAGGGAGGGAACATTCAGTACTTC. It translates to CASSHGQGGNIQYF.

This clone was seen a single time. The rearrangement uses TRBV10-3 and TRBJ1-1; 7 nucleotides align to TRBD1. J was trimmed by 9 bases and V by 3 bases; bases with no gene match: 7. The CDR3 extends over 13 amino acids. Germline V CDR1 and CDR2: ENHRY, SYGVKD. CDR3: CAISEAGTEKAFF. CDR3 nucleotide sequence: TGTGCCATCAGTGAAGCCGGGACAGAAAAAGCTTTCTTT.